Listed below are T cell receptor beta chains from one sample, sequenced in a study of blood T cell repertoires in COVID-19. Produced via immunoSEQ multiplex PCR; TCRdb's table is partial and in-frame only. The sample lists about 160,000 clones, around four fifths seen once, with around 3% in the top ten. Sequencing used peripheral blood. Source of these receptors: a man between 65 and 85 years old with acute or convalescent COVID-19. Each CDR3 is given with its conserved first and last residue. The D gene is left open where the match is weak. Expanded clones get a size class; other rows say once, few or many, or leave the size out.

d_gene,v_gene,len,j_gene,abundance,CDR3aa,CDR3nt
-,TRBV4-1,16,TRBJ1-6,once,CASSGNGWGGNSPLHF,TGCGCCAGCAGCGGAAATGGGTGGGGGGGGAATTCACCCCTCCACTTT
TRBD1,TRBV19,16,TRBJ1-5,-,CASSIRGQGGNQPQHF,TGTGCCAGTAGTATCCGTGGACAGGGCGGCAATCAGCCCCAGCATTTT
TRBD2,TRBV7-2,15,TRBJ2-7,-,CASSLELAGDYEQYF,TGTGCCAGCAGCTTAGAACTAGCGGGAGATTACGAGCAGTACTTC
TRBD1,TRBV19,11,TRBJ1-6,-,CAAGQNSPLHF,TGTGCGGCGGGACAGAATTCACCCCTCCACTTT
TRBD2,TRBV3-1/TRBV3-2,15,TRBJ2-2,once,CASSPTSEHTGELFF,TGTGCCAGCAGCCCGACTAGCGAGCACACCGGGGAGCTGTTTTTT
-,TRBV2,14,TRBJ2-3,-,CATSTGWVTDTQYF,TGTGCCACCTCTACAGGGTGGGTCACAGATACGCAGTATTTT
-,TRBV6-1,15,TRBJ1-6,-,CASSDSGSPPSPLHF,TGTGCCAGCAGTGATTCGGGGTCCCCCCCTTCCCCCCTCCACTTT
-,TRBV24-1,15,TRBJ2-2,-,CATSRSGANTGELFF,TGTGCCACCAGTCGGTCGGGAGCGAACACCGGGGAGCTGTTTTTT
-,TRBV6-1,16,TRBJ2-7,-,CASTEAGLGKSYEQYF,TGTGCCAGCACTGAAGCGGGCTTAGGTAAATCCTACGAGCAGTACTTC
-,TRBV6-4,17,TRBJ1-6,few,CASSGNSISSYNSPLHF,TGTGCCAGCAGTGGAAACAGTATTAGCTCCTATAATTCACCCCTCCACTTT
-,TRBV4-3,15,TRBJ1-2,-,CASSQELETDYGYTF,TGCGCCAGCAGCCAAGAGTTGGAAACAGACTATGGCTACACCTTC
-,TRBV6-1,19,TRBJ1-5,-,CASRERWATGVNGNQPQHF,TGTGCCAGCAGGGAACGGTGGGCCACGGGAGTGAACGGCAATCAGCCCCAGCATTTT
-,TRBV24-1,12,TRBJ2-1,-,CATGTRMDEQFF,TGTGCCACCGGGACTCGGATGGATGAGCAGTTCTTC
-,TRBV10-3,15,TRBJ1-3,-,CAVRPGGSSGNTIYF,TGTGCCGTTCGACCGGGCGGGAGCTCTGGAAACACCATATATTTT
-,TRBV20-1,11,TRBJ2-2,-,CSAGRTGELFF,TGCAGTGCGGGGCGGACCGGGGAGCTGTTTTTT
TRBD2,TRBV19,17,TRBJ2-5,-,CASSKRGTSGVQETQYF,TGTGCCAGTAGTAAGAGGGGGACTAGCGGGGTTCAAGAGACCCAGTACTTC
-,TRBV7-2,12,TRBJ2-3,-,CASSFVRDTQYF,TGTGCCAGCAGCTTTGTACGGGATACGCAGTATTTT
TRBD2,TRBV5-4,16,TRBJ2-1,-,CASSLGLAGGQSEQFF,TGTGCCAGCAGCTTGGGGTTAGCGGGGGGGCAGAGTGAGCAGTTCTTC
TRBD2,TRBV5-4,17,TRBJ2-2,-,CASTMGGLAGVIGELFF,TGTGCCAGCACCATGGGTGGACTAGCGGGAGTAATCGGGGAGCTGTTTTTT
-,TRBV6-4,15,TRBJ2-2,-,CASSDSIQGTGELFF,TGTGCCAGCAGTGACTCGATACAGGGCACCGGGGAGCTGTTTTTT
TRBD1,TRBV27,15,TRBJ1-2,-,CASSFGQGAYYGYTF,TGTGCCAGCAGTTTCGGTCAGGGGGCCTACTATGGCTACACCTTC
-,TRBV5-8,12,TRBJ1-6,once,CASSFRVGALHF,TGTGCCAGCAGCTTCAGGGTTGGGGCCCTCCACTTT
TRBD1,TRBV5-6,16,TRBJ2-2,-,CASSRYRGTNTGELFF,TGTGCCAGCAGCCGGTACAGGGGGACGAACACCGGGGAGCTGTTTTTT
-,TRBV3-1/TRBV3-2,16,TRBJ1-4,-,CASSQGAGAPSEKLFF,TGTGCCAGCAGCCAAGGGGCGGGGGCGCCCAGTGAAAAACTGTTTTTT
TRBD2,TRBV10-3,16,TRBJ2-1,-,CAISGGGLAVYNEQFF,TGTGCCATCAGTGGGGGGGGACTAGCGGTTTACAATGAGCAGTTCTTC
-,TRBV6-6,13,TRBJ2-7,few,CASRTTGSDEQYF,TGTGCCAGCAGAACTACAGGGAGCGACGAGCAGTACTTC
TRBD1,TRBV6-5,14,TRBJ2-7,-,CASRSGQGLYEQYF,TGTGCCAGCAGGTCCGGACAGGGGCTCTACGAGCAGTACTTC
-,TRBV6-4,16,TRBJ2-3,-,CASSDSSAGSSDTQYF,TGTGCCAGCAGTGACTCTAGCGCGGGAAGCTCAGATACGCAGTATTTT
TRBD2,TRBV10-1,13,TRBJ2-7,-,CASSEWTSGEQYF,TGCGCCAGCAGTGAGTGGACTAGCGGCGAGCAGTACTTC
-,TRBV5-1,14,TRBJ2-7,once,CASSPGERTYEQYF,TGCGCCAGCAGCCCGGGAGAACGAACCTACGAGCAGTACTTC
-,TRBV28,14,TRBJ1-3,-,CASTDRVSGNTIYF,TGTGCCAGCACCGACAGAGTCTCTGGAAACACCATATATTTT
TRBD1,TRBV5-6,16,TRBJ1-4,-,CASSETGGAMSEKLFF,TGTGCCAGCAGCGAGACAGGGGGCGCGATGAGTGAAAAACTGTTTTTT
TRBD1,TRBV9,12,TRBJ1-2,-,CASDRGFSGYTF,TGTGCCAGCGACAGGGGATTCTCTGGCTACACCTTC
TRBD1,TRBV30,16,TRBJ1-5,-,CAWNGGQGVSNQPQHF,TGTGCCTGGAATGGGGGGCAGGGGGTAAGCAATCAGCCCCAGCATTTT
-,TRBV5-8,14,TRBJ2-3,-,CASRGALLSDTQYF,TGTGCCAGCAGGGGGGCCCTTCTAAGTGATACGCAGTATTTT
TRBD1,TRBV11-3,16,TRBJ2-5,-,CASSFGTGGAVETQYF,TGTGCCAGCAGCTTTGGGACAGGGGGCGCGGTGGAGACCCAGTACTTC
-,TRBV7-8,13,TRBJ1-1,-,CASSLDFTFEAFF,TGTGCCAGCAGCTTAGATTTCACATTTGAAGCTTTCTTT
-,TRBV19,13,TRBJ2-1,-,CASSRLVYNEQFF,TGTGCCAGTAGCAGACTAGTCTACAATGAGCAGTTCTTC
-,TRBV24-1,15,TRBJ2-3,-,CASSWGPGGTDTQYF,TGTGCCTCTTCGTGGGGGCCCGGTGGCACAGATACGCAGTATTTT
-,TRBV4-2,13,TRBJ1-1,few,CASSYRENTEAFF,TGTGCCAGCAGCTACAGGGAGAACACTGAAGCTTTCTTT
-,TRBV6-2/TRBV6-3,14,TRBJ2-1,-,CASSSWTVGNEQFF,TGTGCCAGCAGCTCCTGGACTGTGGGCAATGAGCAGTTCTTC
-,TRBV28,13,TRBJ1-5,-,CASAGEQWQPQHF,TGTGCCAGTGCGGGGGAGCAATGGCAGCCCCAGCATTTT
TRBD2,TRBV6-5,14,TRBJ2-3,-,CASRSSGSPDTQYF,TGTGCCAGCAGGTCTAGCGGGAGTCCAGATACGCAGTATTTT
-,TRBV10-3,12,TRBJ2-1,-,CAISPQGPEQFF,TGTGCCATCAGTCCCCAGGGTCCTGAGCAGTTCTTC
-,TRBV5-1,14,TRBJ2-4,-,CASSGDVAKNIQYF,TGCGCCTCCTCAGGCGACGTGGCCAAAAACATTCAGTACTTC
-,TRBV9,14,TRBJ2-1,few,CASSVVWDFNEQFF,TGTGCCAGCAGCGTAGTTTGGGACTTCAATGAGCAGTTCTTC
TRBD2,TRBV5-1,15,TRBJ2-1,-,CASTTGTSGHNEQFF,TGCGCCAGCACAACCGGGACTAGCGGCCACAATGAGCAGTTCTTC
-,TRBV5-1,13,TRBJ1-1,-,CASSYQGYTEAFF,TGCGCCAGCAGCTACCAGGGGTACACTGAAGCTTTCTTT
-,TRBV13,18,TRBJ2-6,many,CASTLQGTVLSGANVLTF,TGTGCCAGCACCCTCCAGGGGACCGTTCTATCTGGGGCCAACGTCCTGACTTTC
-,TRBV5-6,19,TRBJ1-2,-,CASSLTGWQGSMANYGYTF,TGTGCCAGCAGCTTAACGGGATGGCAGGGGAGTATGGCTAACTATGGCTACACCTTC
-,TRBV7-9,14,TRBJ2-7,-,CASSSLTVSYEQYF,TGTGCCAGCAGCTCACTGACAGTATCCTACGAGCAGTACTTC
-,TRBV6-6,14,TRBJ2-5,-,CASRTDRKEETQYF,TGTGCCAGCAGAACGGACAGAAAGGAAGAGACCCAGTACTTC
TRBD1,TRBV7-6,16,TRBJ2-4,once,CASSLGGTGDQNIQYF,TGTGCCAGCAGCTTAGGTGGGACAGGGGATCAAAACATTCAGTACTTC
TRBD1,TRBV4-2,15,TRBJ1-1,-,CASSQTDRGYTEAFF,TGTGCCAGCAGCCAAACCGACAGGGGTTACACTGAAGCTTTCTTT